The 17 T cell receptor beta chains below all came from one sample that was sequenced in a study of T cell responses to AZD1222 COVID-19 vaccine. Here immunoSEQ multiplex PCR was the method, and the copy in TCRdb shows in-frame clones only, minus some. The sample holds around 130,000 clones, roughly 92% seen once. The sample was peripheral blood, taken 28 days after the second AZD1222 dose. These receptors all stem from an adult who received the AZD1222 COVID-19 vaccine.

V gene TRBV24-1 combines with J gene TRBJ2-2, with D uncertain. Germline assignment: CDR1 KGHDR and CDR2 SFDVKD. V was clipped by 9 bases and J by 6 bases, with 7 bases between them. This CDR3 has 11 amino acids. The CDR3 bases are TGTGCCACCTGCCCCGCCGGGGAGCTGTTTTTT. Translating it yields CATCPAGELFF.

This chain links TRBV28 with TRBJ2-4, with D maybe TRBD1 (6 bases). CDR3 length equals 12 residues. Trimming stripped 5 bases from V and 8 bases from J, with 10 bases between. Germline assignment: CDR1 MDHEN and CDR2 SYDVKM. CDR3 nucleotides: TGTGCCAGCAGTACCACAGGGTACATTCAGTACTTC. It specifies CASSTTGYIQYF.

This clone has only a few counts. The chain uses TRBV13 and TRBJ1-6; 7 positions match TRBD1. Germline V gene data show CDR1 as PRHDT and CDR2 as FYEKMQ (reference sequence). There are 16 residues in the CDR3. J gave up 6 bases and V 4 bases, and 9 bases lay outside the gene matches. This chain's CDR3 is CASSSRDRRFNSPLHF. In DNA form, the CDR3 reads TGTGCCAGCAGCTCCCGGGACAGAAGGTTTAATTCACCCCTCCACTTT.

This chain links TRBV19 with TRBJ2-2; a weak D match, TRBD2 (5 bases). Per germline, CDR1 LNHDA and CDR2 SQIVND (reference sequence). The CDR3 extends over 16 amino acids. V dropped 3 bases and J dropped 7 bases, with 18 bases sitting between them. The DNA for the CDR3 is TGTGCCAGTAGTATTCTGTACGGCGGACTTAACGGGGAGCTGTTTTTT. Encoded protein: CASSILYGGLNGELFF.

For the CDR3, the DNA is TGTGCCAGCAGCCCCCTCTACGAGCAGTACTTC. This encodes CASSPLYEQYF. The chain has TRBV7-9 and TRBJ2-7; D is unclear. Trimming cost V 5 bases and J 3 bases, with 5 bases left between them. Germline V gene lookup returns CDR1 SEHNR and CDR2 FQNEAQ (reference sequence). The CDR3 has 11 amino acids.

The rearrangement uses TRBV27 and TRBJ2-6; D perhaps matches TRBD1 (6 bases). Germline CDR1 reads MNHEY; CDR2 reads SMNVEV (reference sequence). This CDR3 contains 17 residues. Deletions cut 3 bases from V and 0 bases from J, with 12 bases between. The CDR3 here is CASSFLGQTSGANVLTF. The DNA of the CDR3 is TGTGCCAGCAGTTTTCTCGGACAGACCTCTGGGGCCAACGTCCTGACTTTC.

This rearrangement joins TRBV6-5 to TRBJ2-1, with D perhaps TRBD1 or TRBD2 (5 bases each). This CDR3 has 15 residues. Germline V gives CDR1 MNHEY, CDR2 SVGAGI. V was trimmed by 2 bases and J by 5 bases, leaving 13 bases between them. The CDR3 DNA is TGTGCCAGCAGTTACGGGGGACCGAAGCACAATGAGCAGTTCTTC. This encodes CASSYGGPKHNEQFF.

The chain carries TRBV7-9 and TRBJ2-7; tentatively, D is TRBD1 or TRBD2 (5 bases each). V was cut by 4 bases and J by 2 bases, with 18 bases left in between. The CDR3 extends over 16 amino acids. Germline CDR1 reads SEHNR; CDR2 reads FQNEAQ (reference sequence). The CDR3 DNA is TGTGCCAGCAGCTCCCTCCGGGACCGACTACCCTACGAGCAGTACTTC. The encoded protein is CASSSLRDRLPYEQYF.

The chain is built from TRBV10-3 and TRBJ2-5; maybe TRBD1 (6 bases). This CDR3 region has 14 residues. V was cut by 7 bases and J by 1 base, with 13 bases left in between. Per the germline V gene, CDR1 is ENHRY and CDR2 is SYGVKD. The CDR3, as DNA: TGTGCCATCATGGCGGGCAGGGGCCAAGAGACCCAGTACTTC. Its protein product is CAIMAGRGQETQYF.

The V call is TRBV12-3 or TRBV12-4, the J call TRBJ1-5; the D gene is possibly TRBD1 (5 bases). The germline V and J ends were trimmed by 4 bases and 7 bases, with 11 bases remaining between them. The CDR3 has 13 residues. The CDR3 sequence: CASSYGGRQPQHF. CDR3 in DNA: TGTGCCAGCAGTTATGGGGGACGGCAGCCCCAGCATTTT.

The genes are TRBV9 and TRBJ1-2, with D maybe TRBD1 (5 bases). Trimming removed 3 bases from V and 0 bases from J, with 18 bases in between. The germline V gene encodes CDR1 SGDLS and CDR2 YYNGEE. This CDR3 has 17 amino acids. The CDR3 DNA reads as TGTGCCAGCAGCGGACCGAGTGGGGCAGACACTAACTATGGCTACACCTTC. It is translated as CASSGPSGADTNYGYTF.

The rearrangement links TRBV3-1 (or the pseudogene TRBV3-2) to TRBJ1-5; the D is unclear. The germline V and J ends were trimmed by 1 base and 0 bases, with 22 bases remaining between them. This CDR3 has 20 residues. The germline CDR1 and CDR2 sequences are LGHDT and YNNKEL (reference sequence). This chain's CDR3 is CASSQVTTSPPRYSNQPQHF. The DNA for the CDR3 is TGTGCCAGCAGCCAAGTTACAACCTCTCCGCCCCGTTATAGCAATCAGCCCCAGCATTTT.

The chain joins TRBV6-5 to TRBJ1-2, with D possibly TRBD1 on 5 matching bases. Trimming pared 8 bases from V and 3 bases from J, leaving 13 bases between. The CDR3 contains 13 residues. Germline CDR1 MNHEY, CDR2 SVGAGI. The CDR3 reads CASLSGLDYGYTF. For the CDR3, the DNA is TGTGCCAGCCTTTCGGGGCTGGACTATGGCTACACCTTC.

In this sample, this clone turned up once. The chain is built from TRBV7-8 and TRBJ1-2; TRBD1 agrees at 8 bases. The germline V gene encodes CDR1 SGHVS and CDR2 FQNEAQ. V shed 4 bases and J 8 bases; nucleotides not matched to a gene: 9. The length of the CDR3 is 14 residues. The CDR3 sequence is CASSSTTGARGYTF. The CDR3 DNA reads TGTGCCAGCAGCTCCACGACAGGGGCCCGCGGCTACACCTTC.

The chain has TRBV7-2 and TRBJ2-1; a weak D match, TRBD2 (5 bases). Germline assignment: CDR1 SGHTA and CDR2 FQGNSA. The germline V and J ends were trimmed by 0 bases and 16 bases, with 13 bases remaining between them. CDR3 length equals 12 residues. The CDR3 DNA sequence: TGTGCCAGCAGCTTAGCGGGGTTGGGGAGATTCTTC. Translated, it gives CASSLAGLGRFF.

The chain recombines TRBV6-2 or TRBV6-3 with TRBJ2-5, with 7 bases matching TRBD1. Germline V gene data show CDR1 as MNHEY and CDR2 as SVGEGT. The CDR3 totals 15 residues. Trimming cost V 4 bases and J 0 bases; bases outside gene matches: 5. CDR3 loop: CASSSDRDHQETQYF. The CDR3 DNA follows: TGTGCCAGCAGTTCAGACAGGGACCACCAAGAGACCCAGTACTTC.

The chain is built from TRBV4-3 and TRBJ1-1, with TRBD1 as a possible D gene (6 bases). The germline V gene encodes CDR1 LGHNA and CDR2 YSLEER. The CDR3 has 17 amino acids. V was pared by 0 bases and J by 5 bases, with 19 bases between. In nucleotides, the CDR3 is TGCGCCAGCAGCCAAGATAGGAGGGGGGAGGGGTGGACTGAAGCTTTCTTT. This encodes CASSQDRRGEGWTEAFF.